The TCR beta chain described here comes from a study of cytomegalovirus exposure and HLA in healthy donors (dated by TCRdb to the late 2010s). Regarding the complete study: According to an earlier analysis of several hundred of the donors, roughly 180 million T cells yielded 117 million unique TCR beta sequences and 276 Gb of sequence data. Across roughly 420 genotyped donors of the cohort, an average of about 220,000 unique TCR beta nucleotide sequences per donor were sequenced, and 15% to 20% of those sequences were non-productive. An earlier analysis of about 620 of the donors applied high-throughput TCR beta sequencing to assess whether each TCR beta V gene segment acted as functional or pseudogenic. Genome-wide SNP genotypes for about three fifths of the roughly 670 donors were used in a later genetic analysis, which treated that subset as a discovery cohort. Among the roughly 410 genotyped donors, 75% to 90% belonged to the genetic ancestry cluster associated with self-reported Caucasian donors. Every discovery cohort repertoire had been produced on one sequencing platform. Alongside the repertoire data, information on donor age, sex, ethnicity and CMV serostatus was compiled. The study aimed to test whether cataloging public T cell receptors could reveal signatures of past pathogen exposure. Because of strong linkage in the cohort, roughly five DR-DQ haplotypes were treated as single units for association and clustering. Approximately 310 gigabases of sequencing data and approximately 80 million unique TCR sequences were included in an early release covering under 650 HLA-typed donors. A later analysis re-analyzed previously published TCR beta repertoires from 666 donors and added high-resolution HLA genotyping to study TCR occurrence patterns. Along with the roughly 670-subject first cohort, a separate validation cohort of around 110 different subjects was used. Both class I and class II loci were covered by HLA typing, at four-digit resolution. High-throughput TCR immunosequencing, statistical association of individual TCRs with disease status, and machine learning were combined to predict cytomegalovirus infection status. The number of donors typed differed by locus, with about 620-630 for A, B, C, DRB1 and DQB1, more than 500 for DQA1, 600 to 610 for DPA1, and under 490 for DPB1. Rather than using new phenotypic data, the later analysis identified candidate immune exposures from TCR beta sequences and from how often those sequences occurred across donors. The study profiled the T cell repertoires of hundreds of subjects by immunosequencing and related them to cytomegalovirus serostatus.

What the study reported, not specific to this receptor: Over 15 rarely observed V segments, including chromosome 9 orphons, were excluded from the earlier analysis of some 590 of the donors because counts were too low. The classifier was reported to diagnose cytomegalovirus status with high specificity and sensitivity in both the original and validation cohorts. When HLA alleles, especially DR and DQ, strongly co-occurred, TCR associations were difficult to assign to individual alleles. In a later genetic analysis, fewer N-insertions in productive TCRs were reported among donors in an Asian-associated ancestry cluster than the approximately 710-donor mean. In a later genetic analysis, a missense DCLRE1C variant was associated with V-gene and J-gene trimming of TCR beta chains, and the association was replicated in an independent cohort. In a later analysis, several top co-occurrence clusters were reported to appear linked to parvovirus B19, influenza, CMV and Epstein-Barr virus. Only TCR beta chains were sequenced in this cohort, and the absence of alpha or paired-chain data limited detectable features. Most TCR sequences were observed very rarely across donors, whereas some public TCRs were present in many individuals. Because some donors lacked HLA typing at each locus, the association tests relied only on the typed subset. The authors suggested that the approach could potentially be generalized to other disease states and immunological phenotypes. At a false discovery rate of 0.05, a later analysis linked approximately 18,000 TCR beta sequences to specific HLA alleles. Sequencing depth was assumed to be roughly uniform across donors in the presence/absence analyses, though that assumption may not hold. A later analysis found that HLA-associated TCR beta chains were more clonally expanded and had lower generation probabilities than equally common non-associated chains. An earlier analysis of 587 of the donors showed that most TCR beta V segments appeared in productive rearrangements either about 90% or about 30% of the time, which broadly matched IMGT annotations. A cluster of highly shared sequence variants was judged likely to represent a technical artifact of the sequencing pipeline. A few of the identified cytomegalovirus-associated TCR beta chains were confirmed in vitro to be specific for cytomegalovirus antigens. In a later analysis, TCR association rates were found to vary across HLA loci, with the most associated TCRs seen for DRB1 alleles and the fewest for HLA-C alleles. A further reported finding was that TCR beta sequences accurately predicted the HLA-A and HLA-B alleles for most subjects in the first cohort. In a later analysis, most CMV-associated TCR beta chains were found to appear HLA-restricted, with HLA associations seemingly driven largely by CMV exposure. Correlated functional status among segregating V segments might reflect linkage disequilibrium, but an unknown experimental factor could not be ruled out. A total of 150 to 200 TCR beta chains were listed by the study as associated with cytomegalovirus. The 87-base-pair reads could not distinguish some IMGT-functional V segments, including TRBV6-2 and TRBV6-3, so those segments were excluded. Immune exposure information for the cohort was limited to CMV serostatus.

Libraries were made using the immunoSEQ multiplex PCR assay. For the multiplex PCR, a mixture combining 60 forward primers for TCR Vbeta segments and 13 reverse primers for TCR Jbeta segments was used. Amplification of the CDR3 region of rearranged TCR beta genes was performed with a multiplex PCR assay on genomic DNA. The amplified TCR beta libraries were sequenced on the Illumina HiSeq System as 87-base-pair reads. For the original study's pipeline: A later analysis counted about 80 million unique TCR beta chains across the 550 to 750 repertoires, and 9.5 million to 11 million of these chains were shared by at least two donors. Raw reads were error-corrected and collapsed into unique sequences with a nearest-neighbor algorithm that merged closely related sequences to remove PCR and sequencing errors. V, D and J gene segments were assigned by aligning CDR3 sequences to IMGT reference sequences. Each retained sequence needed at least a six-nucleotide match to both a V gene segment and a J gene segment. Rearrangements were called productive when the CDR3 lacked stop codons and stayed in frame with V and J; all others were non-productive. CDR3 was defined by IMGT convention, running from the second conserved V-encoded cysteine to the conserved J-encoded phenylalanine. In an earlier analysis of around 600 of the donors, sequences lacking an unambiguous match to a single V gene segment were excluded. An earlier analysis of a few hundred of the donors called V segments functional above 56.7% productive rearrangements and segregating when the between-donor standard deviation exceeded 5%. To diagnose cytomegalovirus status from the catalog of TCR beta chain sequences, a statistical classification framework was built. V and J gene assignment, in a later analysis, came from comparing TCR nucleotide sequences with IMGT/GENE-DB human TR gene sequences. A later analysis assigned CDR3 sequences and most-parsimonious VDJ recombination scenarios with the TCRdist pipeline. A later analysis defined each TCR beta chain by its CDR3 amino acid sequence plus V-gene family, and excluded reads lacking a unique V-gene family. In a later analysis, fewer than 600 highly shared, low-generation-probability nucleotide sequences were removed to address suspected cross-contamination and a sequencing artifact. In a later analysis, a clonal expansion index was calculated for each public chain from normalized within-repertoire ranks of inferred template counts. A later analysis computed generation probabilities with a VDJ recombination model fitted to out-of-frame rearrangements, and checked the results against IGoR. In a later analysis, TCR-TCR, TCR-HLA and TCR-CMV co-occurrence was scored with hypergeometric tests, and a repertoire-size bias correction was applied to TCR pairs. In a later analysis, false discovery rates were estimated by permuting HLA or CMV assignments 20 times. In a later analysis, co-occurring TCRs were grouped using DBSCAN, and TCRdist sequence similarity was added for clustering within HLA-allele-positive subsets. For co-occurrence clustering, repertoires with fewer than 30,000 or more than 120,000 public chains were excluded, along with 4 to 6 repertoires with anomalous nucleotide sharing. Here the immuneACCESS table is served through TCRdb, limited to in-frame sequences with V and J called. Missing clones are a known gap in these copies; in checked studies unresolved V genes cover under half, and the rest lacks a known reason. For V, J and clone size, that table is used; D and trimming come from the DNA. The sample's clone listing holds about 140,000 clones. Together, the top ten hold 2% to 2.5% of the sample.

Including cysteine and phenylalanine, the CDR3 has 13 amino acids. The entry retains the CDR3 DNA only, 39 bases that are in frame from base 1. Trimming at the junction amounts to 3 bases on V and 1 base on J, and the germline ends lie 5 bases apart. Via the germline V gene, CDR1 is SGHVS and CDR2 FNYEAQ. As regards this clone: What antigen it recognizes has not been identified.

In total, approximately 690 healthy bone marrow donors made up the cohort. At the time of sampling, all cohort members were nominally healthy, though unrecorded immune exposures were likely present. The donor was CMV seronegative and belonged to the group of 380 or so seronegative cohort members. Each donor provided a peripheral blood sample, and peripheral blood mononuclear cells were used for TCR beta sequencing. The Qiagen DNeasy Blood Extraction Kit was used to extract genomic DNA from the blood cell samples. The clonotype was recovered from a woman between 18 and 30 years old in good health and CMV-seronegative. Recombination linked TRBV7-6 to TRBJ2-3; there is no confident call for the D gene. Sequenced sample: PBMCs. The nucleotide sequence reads TGTGCCAGCAGCTTTGGAGGCACAGATACGCAGTATTTT. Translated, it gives CASSFGGTDTQYF.